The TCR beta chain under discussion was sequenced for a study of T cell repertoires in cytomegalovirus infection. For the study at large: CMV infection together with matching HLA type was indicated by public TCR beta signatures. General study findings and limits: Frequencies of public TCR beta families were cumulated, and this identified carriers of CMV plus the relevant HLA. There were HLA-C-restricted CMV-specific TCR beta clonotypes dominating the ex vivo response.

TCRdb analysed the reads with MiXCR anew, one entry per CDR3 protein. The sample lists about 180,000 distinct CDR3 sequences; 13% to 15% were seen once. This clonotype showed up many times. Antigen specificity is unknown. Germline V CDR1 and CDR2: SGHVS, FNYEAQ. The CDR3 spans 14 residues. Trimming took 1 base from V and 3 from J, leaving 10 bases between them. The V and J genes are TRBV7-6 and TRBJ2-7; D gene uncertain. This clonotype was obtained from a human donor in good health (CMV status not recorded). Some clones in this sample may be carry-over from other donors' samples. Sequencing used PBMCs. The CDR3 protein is CASSLVAASYEQYF. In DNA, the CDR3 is TGTGCCAGCAGCTTAGTAGCCGCTAGCTACGAGCAGTACTTC.